Sequencing of this TCR beta chain was carried out in a study of human T cells and chemical hapten exposure. Study summary: Patch tests delivered 0.01% DPC to the upper back and were evaluated at 6 days. Study-wide findings and caveats: Patch test score tracked positively with PT1 expanded TCR counts.

MiXCR, run by TCRdb on the RACE reads, gives a single entry per CDR3 protein. The sample holds tens of thousands of distinct CDR3 sequences, less than 15% seen once. This clonotype was counted between two and nine times. The antigen is unknown. The junction and the germline gene differ at one end; a read error may be behind it. Looked up from germline, CDR1 is SGHAT and CDR2 is FQNNGV. The CDR3 is 11 residues long. Indicated time point: pre-sensitization, week 0. As for treatment: therapeutic diphenylcyclopropenone sensitization with weekly scalp DPC. The material was whole blood, obtained in connection with sensitization to the hapten diphenylcyclopropenone (DPC). The chain recombines TRBV11-2 with TRBJ2-3; possible D gene TRBD2, 5 bases. This receptor was obtained from a woman between 50 and 59 years old with alopecia areata. Some clones in this sample may be carry-over from other donors' samples. The CDR3 sequence is CSSRHTDTQYF. The CDR3 DNA reads as TGCTCTAGCAGACACACAGATACGCAGTATTTT.